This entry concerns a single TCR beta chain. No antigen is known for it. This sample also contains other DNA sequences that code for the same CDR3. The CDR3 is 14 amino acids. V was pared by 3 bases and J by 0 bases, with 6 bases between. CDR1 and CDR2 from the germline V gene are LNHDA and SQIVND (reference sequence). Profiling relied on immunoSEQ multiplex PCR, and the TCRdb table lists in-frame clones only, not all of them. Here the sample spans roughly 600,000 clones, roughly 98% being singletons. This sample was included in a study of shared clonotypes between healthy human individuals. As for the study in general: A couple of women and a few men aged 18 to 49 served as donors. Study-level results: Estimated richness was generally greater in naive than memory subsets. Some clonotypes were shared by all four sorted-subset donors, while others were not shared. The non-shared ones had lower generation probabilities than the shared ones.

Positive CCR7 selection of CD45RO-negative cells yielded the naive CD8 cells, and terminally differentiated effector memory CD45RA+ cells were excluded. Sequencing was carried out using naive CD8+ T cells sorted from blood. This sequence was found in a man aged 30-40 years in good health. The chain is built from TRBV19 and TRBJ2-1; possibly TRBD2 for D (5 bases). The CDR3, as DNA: TGTGCCAGTAGTATTGGGAGCTCCTACAATGAGCAGTTCTTC. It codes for CASSIGSSYNEQFF.